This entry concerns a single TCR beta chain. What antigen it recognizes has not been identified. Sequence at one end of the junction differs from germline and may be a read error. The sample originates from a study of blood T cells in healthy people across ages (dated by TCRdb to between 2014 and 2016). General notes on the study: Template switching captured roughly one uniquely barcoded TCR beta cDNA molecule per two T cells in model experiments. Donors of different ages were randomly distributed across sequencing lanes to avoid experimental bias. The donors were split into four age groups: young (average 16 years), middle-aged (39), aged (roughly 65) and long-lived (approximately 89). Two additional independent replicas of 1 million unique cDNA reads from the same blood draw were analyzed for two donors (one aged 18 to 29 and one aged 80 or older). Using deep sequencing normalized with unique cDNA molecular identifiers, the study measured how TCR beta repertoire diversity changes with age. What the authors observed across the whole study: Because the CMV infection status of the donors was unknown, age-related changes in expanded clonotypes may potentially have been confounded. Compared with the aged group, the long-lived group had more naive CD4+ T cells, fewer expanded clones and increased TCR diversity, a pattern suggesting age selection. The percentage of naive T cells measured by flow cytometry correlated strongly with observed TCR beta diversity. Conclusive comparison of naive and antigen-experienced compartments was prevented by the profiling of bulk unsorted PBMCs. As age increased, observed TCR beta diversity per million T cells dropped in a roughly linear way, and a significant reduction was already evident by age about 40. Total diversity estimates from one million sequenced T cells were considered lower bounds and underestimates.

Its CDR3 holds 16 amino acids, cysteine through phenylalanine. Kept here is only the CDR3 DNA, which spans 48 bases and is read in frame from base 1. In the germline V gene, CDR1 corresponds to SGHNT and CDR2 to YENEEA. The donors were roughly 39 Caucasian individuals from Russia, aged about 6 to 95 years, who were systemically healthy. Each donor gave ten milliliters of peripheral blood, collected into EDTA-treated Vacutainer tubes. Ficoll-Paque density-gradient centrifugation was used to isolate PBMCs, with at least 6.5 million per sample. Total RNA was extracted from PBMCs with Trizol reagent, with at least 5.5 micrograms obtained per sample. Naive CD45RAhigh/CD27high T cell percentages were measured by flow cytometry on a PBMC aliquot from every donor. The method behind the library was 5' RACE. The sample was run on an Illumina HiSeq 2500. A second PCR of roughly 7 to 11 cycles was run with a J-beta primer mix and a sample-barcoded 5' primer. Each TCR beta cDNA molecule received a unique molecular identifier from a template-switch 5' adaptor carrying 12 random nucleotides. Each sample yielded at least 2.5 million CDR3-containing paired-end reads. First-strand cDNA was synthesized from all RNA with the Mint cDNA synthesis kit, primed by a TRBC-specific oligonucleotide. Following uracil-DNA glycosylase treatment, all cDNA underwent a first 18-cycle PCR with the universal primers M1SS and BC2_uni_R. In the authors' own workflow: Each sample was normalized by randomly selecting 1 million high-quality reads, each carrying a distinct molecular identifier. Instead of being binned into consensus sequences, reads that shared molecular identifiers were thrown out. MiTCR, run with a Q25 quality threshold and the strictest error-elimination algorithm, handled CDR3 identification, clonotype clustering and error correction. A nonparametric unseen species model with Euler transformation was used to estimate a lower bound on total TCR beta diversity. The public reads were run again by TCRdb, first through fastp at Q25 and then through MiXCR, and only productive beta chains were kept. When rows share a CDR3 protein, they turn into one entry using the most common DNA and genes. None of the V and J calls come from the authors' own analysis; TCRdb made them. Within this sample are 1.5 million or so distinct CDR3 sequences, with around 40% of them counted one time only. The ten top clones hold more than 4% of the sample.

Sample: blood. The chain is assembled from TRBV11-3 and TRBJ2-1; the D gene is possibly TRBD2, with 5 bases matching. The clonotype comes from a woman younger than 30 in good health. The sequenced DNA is TGTGCCGGCAGCTTCCGGACTGCCCCTTCCTACAATGAGCAGTTCTTC. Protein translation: CAGSFRTAPSYNEQFF.